This section outlines one T cell receptor beta chain sequence together with its context. PCR employed 60 Vbeta and 13 Jbeta primers. This table comes from immunoSEQ multiplex PCR, and its TCRdb copy is limited to in-frame clones, with some not included. This sample carries over 130,000 clones, approximately 91% of them seen once, and the ten largest clones take around 0.51%. This sample was included in a study of cytomegalovirus exposure and HLA in healthy donors. Germline V CDR1 and CDR2: SEHNR, FQNEAQ (reference sequence). J lost 6 bases, V lost 1 base, and 2 bases had no gene match. The CDR3 extends over 13 amino acids.

The sample consisted of PBMCs. The rearrangement joins TRBV7-9 to TRBJ1-1, with 7 bases identical to TRBD1. This receptor was taken from a woman aged 40 to 50 in good health and CMV-seronegative. The CDR3 protein is CASSLVTGAEAFF. CDR3 sequence (DNA): TGTGCCAGCAGCTTAGTTACAGGGGCTGAAGCTTTCTTT.